The 13 T cell receptor beta chains reported below all come from one sample, sequenced in a study of shared clonotypes between healthy human individuals. Here immunoSEQ multiplex PCR was the method, and the copy in TCRdb shows in-frame clones only, minus some. The data contain some 2.1 million clones, roughly 94% of them seen just once; the ten biggest clones take up 0.1% to 0.15%. The sequencing input was naive CD4+ T cells sorted from blood. Subset noted: CD45RA+ positively selected. These TCRs come from a man between 18 and 29 years old in good health.

This chain connects TRBV27 to TRBJ1-2; TRBD1 matches at 8 bases. The CDR3 totals 19 residues. The V gene's germline CDR1 is MNHEY and CDR2 SMNVEV (reference sequence). Trimming at V came to 0 bases and at J to 3 bases, leaving 15 bases not matched to a gene. The CDR3 sequence: CASSLSPPGQASSHYGYTF. Here the CDR3 DNA reads TGTGCCAGCAGTTTATCCCCCCCGGGACAGGCTTCTTCCCACTATGGCTACACCTTC.

This chain uses TRBV28 with TRBJ1-2; a possible D gene is TRBD1 (5 bases). The CDR3 covers 16 residues. Looked up from germline, CDR1 is MDHEN and CDR2 is SYDVKM. Trimming removed 2 bases at V and 4 bases at J, with 17 bases between. CDR3 bases: TGTGCCAGCAGTTTACCCGCAAGGGACGACGGCTATGGCTACACCTTC. It is translated as CASSLPARDDGYGYTF.

This sequence joins TRBV6-1 and TRBJ1-5; 9 positions agree with TRBD1. In germline, CDR1 is MNHNS, CDR2 SASEGT. The CDR3 has 15 amino acids. V lost 5 bases, J lost 5 bases, and 7 bases stayed unmatched. CDR3 protein: CASSLTTGGYQPQHF. Here the CDR3 DNA reads TGTGCCAGCAGTCTAACGACAGGGGGGTATCAGCCCCAGCATTTT.

The chain has TRBV10-3 and TRBJ2-3; 9 nucleotides line up with TRBD2. The CDR3 extends over 17 amino acids. V shed 2 bases, J shed 1 base, and the junction held 7 bases outside the gene matches. The germline gives CDR1 ENHRY, CDR2 SYGVKD. This CDR3 reads CAISEIAGEFRTDTQYF. The CDR3 DNA is TGTGCCATCAGTGAGATAGCGGGAGAATTCCGCACAGATACGCAGTATTTT.

The sample holds one count of this clone. The chain employs TRBV7-6 and TRBJ2-2, with TRBD2 matching 10 bases. In germline, CDR1 is SGHVS, CDR2 FNYEAQ. After removal of 3 bases from V and 4 bases from J, the junction contained 5 bases not matched to a gene. This CDR3 region has 16 residues. CDR3 sequence (DNA): TGTGCCAGCAGCTTTACGCTAGCGGGAGCCACCGGGGAGCTGTTTTTT. This encodes CASSFTLAGATGELFF.

The J gene is TRBJ1-1, the V gene TRBV6-5; D may be TRBD1 (5 bases). CDR1 and CDR2 from the germline V gene are MNHEY and SVGAGI. The CDR3 extends over 14 amino acids. The V end was cut by 2 bases, the J end by 1 base, with 8 bases between. In DNA, the CDR3 is TGTGCCAGCAGTTACCGGACAACGAACACTGAAGCTTTCTTT. It translates to CASSYRTTNTEAFF.

A single count supports this clone. The V call is TRBV2, the J call TRBJ2-1; D is uncertain. V lost 7 bases and J 5 bases, leaving 6 bases between the germline ends. Germline V CDR1 and CDR2: SNHLY, FYNNEI. The CDR3 is made up of 11 amino acids. DNA for the CDR3: TGTGCCAGCAAATCGGACAATGAGCAGTTCTTC. Translation: CASKSDNEQFF.

The V gene is TRBV6-5, the J gene TRBJ1-1, with TRBD1 matching over 8 bases. Trimming removed 5 bases from V and 3 bases from J; junction bases left unmatched: 5. Germline V gene data show CDR1 as MNHEY and CDR2 as SVGAGI. The CDR3 totals 14 residues. The CDR3 reads CASSEPGGYTEAFF. CDR3 DNA sequence: TGTGCCAGCAGTGAACCAGGGGGCTACACTGAAGCTTTCTTT.

The chain is built from TRBV5-1 and TRBJ2-7, with TRBD1 identical over 10 bases. This CDR3 has 15 residues. J lost 4 bases, V lost 3 bases, and 7 bases had no gene match. Germline lookup yields CDR1 SGHRS and CDR2 YFSETQ. The CDR3: CASSSMGTGVYEQYF. The CDR3 DNA follows: TGCGCCAGCAGCTCGATGGGGACAGGGGTATACGAGCAGTACTTC.

Only one count was recorded for this clone. CDR3 sequence (DNA): TGTGCCAGCAGTCTCGAGGTAGACTATGGCTACACCTTC. It codes for CASSLEVDYGYTF. This rearrangement joins TRBV6-9 to TRBJ1-2; D gene unclear. CDR3 size: 13 residues. V dropped 5 bases and J dropped 3 bases, with 10 bases sitting between them. In germline, CDR1 is MNHGY, CDR2 SVAAGI.

This clone was seen only once. The chain carries TRBV29-1 and TRBJ2-2; weak D call: TRBD2 (6 bases). The CDR3 consists of 17 residues. V was trimmed by 0 bases and J by 1 base, leaving 15 bases between them. CDR1 and CDR2 from the germline V gene are SQVTM and ANQGSEA. The CDR3 reads CSVEETGGPLNTGELFF. CDR3 bases: TGCAGCGTTGAAGAAACCGGGGGTCCCTTGAACACCGGGGAGCTGTTTTTT.

The CDR3 protein is CASSSSYYSNQPQHF. In nucleotides, the CDR3 is TGTGCCAGCAGCTCCTCATATTATAGCAATCAGCCCCAGCATTTT. V usage is TRBV5-8 and J usage is TRBJ1-5; D call uncertain. Germline CDR1 is SGHTS and CDR2 is YDEGEE. CDR3 size: 15 residues. V was clipped by 3 bases and J by 0 bases, with 10 bases between them.

For the CDR3, the DNA is TGTGCCAGCTCACCACCGGGGCGCGGGAGGGAGACCCAGTACTTC. It yields the protein CASSPPGRGRETQYF. The V gene is TRBV18, the J gene TRBJ2-5, with 8 bases lining up with TRBD2. The CDR3 contains 15 residues. Per the germline V gene, CDR1 is KGHSH and CDR2 is LQKENI. After removal of 0 bases from V and 5 bases from J, the junction contained 5 bases not matched to a gene.